Below are 13 T cell receptor beta chains sequenced from a single sample in a study of immune evolution from preneoplasia to lung adenocarcinoma. The protocol was immunoSEQ multiplex PCR, while the TCRdb copy is restricted to in-frame clones and leaves out a portion. The table has some 3,500 clones, 65% to 85% seen once. The sample was FFPE lung adenocarcinoma in situ tissue. The source of these receptors is a person between 65 and 79 years old with lung adenocarcinoma.

This chain links TRBV18 with TRBJ2-1, with D perhaps matching TRBD2 (6 bases). Germline V gene data show CDR1 as KGHSH and CDR2 as LQKENI. The V end lost 3 bases, the J end lost 7 bases, and 16 bases lay between the germline ends. The CDR3 is 15 residues long. This chain's CDR3 is CASSPTGTQSNEQFF. The CDR3 bases are TGTGCCAGCTCACCGACCGGGACTCAGAGTAATGAGCAGTTCTTC.

The chain links TRBV18 to TRBJ2-7, with 7 bases lining up with TRBD2. The trim removed 5 bases at V and 3 bases at J, leaving 16 bases unmatched. The CDR3 loop spans 17 amino acids. Germline CDR1 and CDR2: KGHSH and LQKENI. As DNA, the CDR3 is TGTGCCAGCTCATATCCCGGGACTATCTCGGGGGACTACGAGCAGTACTTC. This sequence encodes CASSYPGTISGDYEQYF.

This clone was seen only once. The chain employs TRBV7-3 and TRBJ2-3; a possible D gene is TRBD2 (6 bases). Germline assignment: CDR1 SGHTA and CDR2 FQGTGA. This CDR3 comprises 14 residues. Deletions cut 7 bases from V and 2 bases from J, with 13 bases between. This CDR3 is CASTQEGHTDTQYF. The CDR3 coding sequence is TGTGCCAGCACCCAGGAGGGGCACACAGATACGCAGTATTTT.

This chain uses TRBV18 with TRBJ2-7; tentatively, D is TRBD2 (5 bases). This CDR3 has 14 amino acids. CDR1 is KGHSH and CDR2 is LQKENI in the germline V gene. The V end was cut by 0 bases, the J end by 3 bases, with 9 bases between. The CDR3 loop reads CASSPPGINYEQYF. The CDR3 nucleotides are TGTGCCAGCTCACCACCCGGGATCAACTACGAGCAGTACTTC. Full variable domain (missing parts from reference TRBV18 and TRBJ2-7): NAGVMQNPRHLVRRRGQEARLRCSPMKGHSHVYWYRQLPEEGLKFMVYLQKENIIDESGMPKERFSAEFPKEGPSILRIQQVVRGDSAAYFCASSPPGINYEQYFGPGTRLTVT.

This clone showed up just once. V usage is TRBV10-3 and J usage is TRBJ2-7; TRBD2 agrees at 12 bases. Germline trimming cut 4 bases from V and 3 bases from J; bases unmatched to any gene: 10. Germline lookup yields CDR1 ENHRY and CDR2 SYGVKD. CDR3 length equals 17 residues. The CDR3 nucleotides read TGTGCCATCAGTGGACGACTAGCGGGAGTCCAACTCTACGAGCAGTACTTC. Its protein product is CAISGRLAGVQLYEQYF.

The rearrangement joins TRBV6-5 to TRBJ1-5, with 7 bases that match TRBD1. Germline assignment: CDR1 MNHEY and CDR2 SVGAGI. The CDR3 is made up of 13 amino acids. J lost 2 bases, V lost 6 bases, and 1 base had no gene match. In DNA, the CDR3 is TGTGCCAGCAGCGACAGGGGCAATCAGCCCCAGCATTTT. Encoded protein: CASSDRGNQPQHF.

The chain links TRBV28 to TRBJ2-1; the D gene is possibly TRBD1 (6 bases). The CDR3 contains 16 residues. Germline assignment: CDR1 MDHEN and CDR2 SYDVKM. V was pared by 5 bases and J by 4 bases, with 18 bases between. CDR3 sequence reads: CASSHQQGSPYNEQFF. CDR3 nucleotides: TGTGCCAGCAGTCACCAACAGGGATCGCCATACAATGAGCAGTTCTTC.

The chain uses TRBV4-1 and TRBJ1-1, with D possibly matching TRBD1 (5 bases). V was shortened by 4 bases and J by 1 base, with 13 bases between the two germline ends. Germline values: CDR1 MGHRA, CDR2 YSYEKL. The CDR3 spans 15 residues. CDR3 loop: CASSLGRQGNTEAFF. In DNA form, the CDR3 reads TGCGCCAGCAGCCTAGGTCGGCAGGGGAACACTGAAGCTTTCTTT.

This clone was recorded a few times. The V and J genes are TRBV11-3 and TRBJ2-5, with D possibly TRBD1 on 6 matching bases. The V end lost 5 bases, the J end lost 7 bases, and 20 bases lay between the germline ends. Germline CDR1 SGHNT, CDR2 YENEEA. CDR3 length equals 15 residues. The CDR3 DNA is TGTGCCAGCAGCCCGCACCGGACAGCCACCCCGACCCAGTACTTC. Translation: CASSPHRTATPTQYF.

The CDR3 region is CAWSQGYTEAFF. The CDR3 DNA reads as TGTGCCTGGAGTCAAGGGTATACTGAAGCTTTCTTT. This chain connects TRBV30 to TRBJ1-1; no definite D call. V was clipped by 2 bases and J by 5 bases, with 9 bases between them. Looked up from germline, CDR1 is GTSNPN and CDR2 is SVGIG (reference sequence). The CDR3 covers 12 residues.

The chain employs TRBV7-9 and TRBJ2-5; no clear D gene. The V gene's germline CDR1 is SEHNR and CDR2 FQNEAQ (reference sequence). The CDR3 is made up of 14 amino acids. Trimming cost V 0 bases and J 14 bases, with 19 bases left between them. The CDR3 nucleotides read TGTGCCAGCAGCTTAGCGGTCGGCTCCCGCGAGGTTTACTTC. Residues: CASSLAVGSREVYF.

This clone has only a few counts. This chain joins TRBV11-2 and TRBJ2-1, with 12 bases aligning to TRBD2. V lost 10 bases and J lost 7; bases outside the gene matches: 8. CDR3 length equals 14 residues. Germline values: CDR1 SGHAT, CDR2 FQNNGV. DNA of the CDR3: TGTGCCACGACCAAGACTAGCGGGAGTAATGAGCAGTTCTTC. Its protein is CATTKTSGSNEQFF. Drawing the rest from reference TRBV11-2 and TRBJ2-1, the complete variable domain is EAGVAQSPRYKIIEKRQSVAFWCNPISGHATLYWYQQILGQGPKLLIQFQNNGVVDDSQLPKDRFSAERLKGVDSTLKIQPAKLEDSAVYLCATTKTSGSNEQFFGPGTRLTVL.

A single count supports this clone. V is TRBV5-1 and J is TRBJ2-3; TRBD2 is a possible D gene (6 bases). Germline assignment: CDR1 SGHRS and CDR2 YFSETQ. The CDR3 consists of 14 residues. V dropped 4 bases and J dropped 0 bases, with 9 bases sitting between them. DNA of the CDR3: TGCGCCAGCAGCGCGGGACCGAGCACAGATACGCAGTATTTT. It encodes CASSAGPSTDTQYF.